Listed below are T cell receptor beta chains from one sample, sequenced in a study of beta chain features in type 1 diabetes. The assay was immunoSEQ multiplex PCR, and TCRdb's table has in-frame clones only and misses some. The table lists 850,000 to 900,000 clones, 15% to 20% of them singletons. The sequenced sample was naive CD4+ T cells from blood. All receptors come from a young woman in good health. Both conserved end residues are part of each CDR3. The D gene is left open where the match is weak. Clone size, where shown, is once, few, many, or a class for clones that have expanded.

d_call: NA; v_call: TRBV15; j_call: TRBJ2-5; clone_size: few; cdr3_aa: CATSRDPRLEETQYF
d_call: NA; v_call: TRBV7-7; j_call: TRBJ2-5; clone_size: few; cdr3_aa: CASSLAGVRETQYF
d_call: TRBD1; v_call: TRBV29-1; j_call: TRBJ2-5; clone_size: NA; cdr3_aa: CSVTGGSETQYF
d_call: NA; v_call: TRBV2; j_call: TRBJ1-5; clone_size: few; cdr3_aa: CASSGRSGNPPQHF
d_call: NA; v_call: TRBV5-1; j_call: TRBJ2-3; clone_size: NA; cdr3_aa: CASSRHRDTGRDTQYF
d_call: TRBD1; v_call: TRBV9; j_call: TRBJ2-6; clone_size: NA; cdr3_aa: CASSPGQAGANVLTF
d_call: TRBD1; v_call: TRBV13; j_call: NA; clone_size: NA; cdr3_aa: CASSLGRYRGSYEQYF
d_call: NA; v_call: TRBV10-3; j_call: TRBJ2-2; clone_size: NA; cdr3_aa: CAGRDGGDTGELFF
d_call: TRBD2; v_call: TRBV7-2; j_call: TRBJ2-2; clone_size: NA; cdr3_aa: CASSRTGLAGNTGELFF
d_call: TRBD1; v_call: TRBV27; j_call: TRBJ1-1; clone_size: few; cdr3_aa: CASSVRDRNTEAFF
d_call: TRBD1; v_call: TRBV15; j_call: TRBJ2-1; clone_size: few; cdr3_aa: CATSSDRDNEQFF
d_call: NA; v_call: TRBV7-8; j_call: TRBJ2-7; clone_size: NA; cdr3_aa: CASSFRRTSYEQYF
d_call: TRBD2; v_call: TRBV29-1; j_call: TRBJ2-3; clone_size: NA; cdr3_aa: CSVGVLRAGGADTQYF
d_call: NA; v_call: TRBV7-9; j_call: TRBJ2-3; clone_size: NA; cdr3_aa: CASRRGADTQYF
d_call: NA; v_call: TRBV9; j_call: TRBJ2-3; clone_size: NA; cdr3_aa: CASSVGITDTQYF
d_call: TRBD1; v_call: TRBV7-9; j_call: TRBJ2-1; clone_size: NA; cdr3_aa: CASSRTTGGDEQFF
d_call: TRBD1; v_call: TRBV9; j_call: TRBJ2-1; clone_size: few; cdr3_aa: CASSGGTGKANEQFF
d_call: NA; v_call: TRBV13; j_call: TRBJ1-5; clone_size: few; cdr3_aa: CASSTQGNQPQHF
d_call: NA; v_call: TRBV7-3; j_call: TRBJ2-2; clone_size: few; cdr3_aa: CASSSSVTDFLLNTGELFF
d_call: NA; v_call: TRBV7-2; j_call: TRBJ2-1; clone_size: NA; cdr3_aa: CASSLSGASSYNEQFF
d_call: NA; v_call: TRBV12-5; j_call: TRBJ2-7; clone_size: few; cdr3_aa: CASGFQGGEQYF
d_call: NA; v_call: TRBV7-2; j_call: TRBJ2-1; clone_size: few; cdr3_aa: CASSYGPLRYNEQFF
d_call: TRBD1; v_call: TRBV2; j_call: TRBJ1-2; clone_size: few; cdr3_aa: CATETGGAHGYTF
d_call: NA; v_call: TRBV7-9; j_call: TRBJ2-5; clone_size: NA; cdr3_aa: CASSILLAEETQYF
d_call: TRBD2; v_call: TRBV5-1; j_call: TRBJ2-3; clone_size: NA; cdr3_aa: CASSLLAGYSTDTQYF
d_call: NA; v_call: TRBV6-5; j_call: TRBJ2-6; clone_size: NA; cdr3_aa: CASSYSLEFKVLTF
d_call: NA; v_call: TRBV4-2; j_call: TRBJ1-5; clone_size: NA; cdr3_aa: CASSHGKGSQPQHF
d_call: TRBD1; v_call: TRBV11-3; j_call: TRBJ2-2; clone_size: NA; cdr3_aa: CASSSSPGGRTGELFF
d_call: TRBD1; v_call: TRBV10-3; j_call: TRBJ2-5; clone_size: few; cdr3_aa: CAISEGDRYAETQYF
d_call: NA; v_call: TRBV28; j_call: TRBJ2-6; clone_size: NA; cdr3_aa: CASSPAFNVLTF
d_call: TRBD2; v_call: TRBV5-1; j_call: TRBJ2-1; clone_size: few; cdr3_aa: CASSLSSGSYNEQFF
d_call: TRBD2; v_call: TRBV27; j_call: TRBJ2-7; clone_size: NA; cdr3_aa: CASSPRGGSGRAGEQYF
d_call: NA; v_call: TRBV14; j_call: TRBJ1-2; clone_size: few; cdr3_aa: CASSQGGAGYTF
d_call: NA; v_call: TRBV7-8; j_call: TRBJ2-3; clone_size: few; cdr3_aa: CASSILSRGTDTQYF
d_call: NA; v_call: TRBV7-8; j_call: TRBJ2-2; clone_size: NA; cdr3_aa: CASSFSANTGELFF
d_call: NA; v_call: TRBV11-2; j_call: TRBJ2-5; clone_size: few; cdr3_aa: CASSLADYGTQYF
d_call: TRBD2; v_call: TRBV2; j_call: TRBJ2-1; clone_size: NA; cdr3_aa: CASMREGEQFF